The clone carrying this T cell receptor beta chain turned up a few times. This sample was taken from a study of graft-versus-host responses after intestinal transplantation. Study-level information: Induction with anti-thymocyte globulin, then tacrolimus and steroids for 2 to 3 years, was given to all recipients. Study-level results: The study associated peak circulating GvH clone levels with early post-transplant HvG declines. Among recipient marrow samples, GvH clones were found; some appeared first in ileum or blood.

Germline V gives CDR1 SEHNR, CDR2 FQNEAQ (reference sequence). This CDR3 contains 16 residues. Unmatched junction bases numbered 14, after V lost 5 bases and J lost 5 bases. Responders (around 200,000, CFSE-labeled) met around 200,000 stimulators that were irradiated and violet-dye-labeled. Sorting of proliferating CFSE-low CD3+CD4+ and CD3+CD8+ responders took place after the reaction. TCRdb's table, derived via immunoSEQ multiplex PCR, lists solely in-frame clones and lacks some. Of about 15,000 clones in the sample, around 33% were seen once. The sample consisted of alloreactive CD8+ T cells from a mixed lymphocyte reaction culture, taken before intestinal transplant. The subset: CFSE-low proliferating T cells sorted from roughly six-day pre-transplant mixed lymphocyte reaction (GvH or HvG direction). The TCR was taken from a human patient who received an intestinal transplant. This chain links TRBV7-9 with TRBJ2-7, with 8 nucleotides matching TRBD1. The CDR3 nucleotides read TGTGCCAGCAGCCCTCCCCCGGGACAGGATTTTAACGAGCAGTACTTC. Protein product: CASSPPPGQDFNEQYF.